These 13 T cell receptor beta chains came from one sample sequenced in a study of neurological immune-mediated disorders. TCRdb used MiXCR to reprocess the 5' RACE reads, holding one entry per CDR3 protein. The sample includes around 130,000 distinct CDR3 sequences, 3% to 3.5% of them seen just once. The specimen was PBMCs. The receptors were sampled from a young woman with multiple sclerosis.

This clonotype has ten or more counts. CDR3 loop: CASSPGSGATQYF. The DNA for the CDR3 is TGTGCCAGCAGCCCGGGGTCGGGGGCGACCCAGTACTTC. The chain couples TRBV7-2 to TRBJ2-5; D might be TRBD1 or TRBD2, each matching 6 bases. Germline V gene lookup returns CDR1 SGHTA and CDR2 FQGNSA. The CDR3 runs 13 residues. Trimming removed 5 bases at V and 7 bases at J, with 14 bases between.

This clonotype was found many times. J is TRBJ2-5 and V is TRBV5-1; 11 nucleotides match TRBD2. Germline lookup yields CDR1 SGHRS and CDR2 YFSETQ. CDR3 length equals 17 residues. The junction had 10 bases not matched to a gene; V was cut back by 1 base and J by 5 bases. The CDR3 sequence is CASSLTRSGRAGETQYF. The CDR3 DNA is TGCGCCAGCAGCTTGACGCGTAGCGGGAGGGCCGGTGAGACCCAGTACTTC.

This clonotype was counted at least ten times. The CDR3, as DNA: TGCGCCAGCAGCCAAGGGACTAGCGGGAGTAGTGCAGATACGCAGTATTTT. Its translation: CASSQGTSGSSADTQYF. The V call is TRBV4-3, the J call TRBJ2-3; TRBD2 agrees at 13 bases. The CDR3 runs 17 residues. The V segment lost 1 base and the J segment 4 bases; nucleotides outside the gene matches: 5. From germline, CDR1 is LGHNA and CDR2 YSLEER.

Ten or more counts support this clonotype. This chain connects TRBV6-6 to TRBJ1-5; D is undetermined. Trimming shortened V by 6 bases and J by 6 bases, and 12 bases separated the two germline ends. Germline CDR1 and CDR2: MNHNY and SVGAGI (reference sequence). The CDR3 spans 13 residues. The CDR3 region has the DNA TGTGCCAGCAGCGACCGTGTCGGTCAGCCCCAGCATTTT. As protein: CASSDRVGQPQHF.

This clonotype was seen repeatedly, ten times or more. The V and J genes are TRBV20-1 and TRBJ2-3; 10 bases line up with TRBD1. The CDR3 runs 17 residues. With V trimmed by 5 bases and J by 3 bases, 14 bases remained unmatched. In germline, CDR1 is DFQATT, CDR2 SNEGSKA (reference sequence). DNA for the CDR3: TGCAGTGCTTCGGACAGGGGGTCAGGGGTAGGGACAGATACGCAGTATTTT. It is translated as CSASDRGSGVGTDTQYF.

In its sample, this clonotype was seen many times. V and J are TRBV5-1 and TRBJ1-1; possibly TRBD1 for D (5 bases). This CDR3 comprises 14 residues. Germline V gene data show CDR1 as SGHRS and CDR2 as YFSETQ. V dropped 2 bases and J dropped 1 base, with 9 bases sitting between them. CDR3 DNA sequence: TGCGCCAGCAGCTTAGACAGACCGAACACTGAAGCTTTCTTT. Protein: CASSLDRPNTEAFF.

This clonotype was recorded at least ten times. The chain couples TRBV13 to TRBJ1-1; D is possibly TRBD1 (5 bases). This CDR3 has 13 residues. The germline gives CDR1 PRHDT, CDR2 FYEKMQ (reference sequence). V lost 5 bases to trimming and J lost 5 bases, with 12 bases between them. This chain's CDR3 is CASSPVRGTEAFF. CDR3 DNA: TGTGCCAGCAGCCCAGTGAGGGGAACTGAAGCTTTCTTT. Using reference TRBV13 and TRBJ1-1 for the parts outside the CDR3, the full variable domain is AAGVIQSPRHLIKEKRETATLKCYPIPRHDTVYWYQQGPGQDPQFLISFYEKMQSDKGSIPDRFSAQQFSDYHSELNMSSLELGDSALYFCASSPVRGTEAFFGQGTRLTVV.

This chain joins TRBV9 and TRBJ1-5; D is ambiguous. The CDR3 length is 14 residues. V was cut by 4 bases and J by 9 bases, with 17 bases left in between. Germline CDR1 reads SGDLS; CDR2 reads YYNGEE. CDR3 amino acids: CASSPRADPWPQHF. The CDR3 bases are TGTGCCAGCAGCCCCCGGGCAGACCCATGGCCCCAGCATTTT.

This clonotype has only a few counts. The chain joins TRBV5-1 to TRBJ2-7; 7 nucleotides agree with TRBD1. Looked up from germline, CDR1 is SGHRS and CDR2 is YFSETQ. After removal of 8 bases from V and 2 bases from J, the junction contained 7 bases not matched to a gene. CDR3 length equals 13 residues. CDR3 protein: CASTPGQAYEQYF. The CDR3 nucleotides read TGCGCCAGTACCCCCGGACAGGCCTACGAGCAGTACTTC.

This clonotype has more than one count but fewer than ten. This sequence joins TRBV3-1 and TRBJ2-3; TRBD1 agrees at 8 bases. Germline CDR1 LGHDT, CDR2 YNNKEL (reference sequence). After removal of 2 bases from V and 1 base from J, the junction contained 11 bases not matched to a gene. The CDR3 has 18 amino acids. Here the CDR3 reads CASSQFSGQGRGTDTQYF. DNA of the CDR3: TGTGCCAGCAGCCAATTTTCCGGACAGGGAAGGGGCACAGATACGCAGTATTTT.

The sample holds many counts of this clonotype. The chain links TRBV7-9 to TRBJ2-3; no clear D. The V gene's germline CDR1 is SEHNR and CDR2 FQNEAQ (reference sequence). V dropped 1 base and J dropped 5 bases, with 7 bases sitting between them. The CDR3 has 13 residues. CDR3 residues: CASSLVTEDTQYF. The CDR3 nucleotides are TGTGCCAGCAGCTTAGTCACGGAAGATACGCAGTATTTT.

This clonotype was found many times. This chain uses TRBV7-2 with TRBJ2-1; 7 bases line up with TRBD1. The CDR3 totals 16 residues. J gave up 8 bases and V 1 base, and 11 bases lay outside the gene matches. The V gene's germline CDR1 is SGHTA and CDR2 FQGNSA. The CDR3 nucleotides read TGTGCCAGCAGCTTAGTTCGGGACAGAATTCTCGATGAGCAGTTCTTC. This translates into CASSLVRDRILDEQFF.

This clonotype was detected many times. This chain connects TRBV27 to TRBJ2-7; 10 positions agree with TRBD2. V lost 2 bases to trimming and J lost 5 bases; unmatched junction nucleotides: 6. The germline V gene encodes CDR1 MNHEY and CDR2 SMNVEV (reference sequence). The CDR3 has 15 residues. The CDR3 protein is CASSLGTSGTNEQYF. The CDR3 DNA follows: TGTGCCAGCAGTTTAGGAACTAGCGGGACTAACGAGCAGTACTTC.